This record concerns one T cell receptor (beta chain) sequence. Its antigen is not known. Measured with immunoSEQ multiplex PCR; TCRdb has only the in-frame clones, and not every one. The repertoire includes some 500,000 clones, approximately 95% of them detected once, and 0.05% to 0.08% sits in the top ten. The data are from a study of shared clonotypes between healthy human individuals. Findings of the study overall: Depth was large, yet rarefaction showed that sorted-subset sequencing was incomplete. Estimated richness was generally greater in naive than memory subsets.

This CDR3 region has 14 residues. Germline V gene data show CDR1 as MNHEY and CDR2 as SMNVEV (reference sequence). Trimming took 8 bases from V and 5 from J; bases not matched to a gene: 8. The sequence was obtained from a woman in her 30s in good health. The chain carries TRBV27 and TRBJ2-5; 10 bases are shared with TRBD1. Sequenced input: naive CD4+ T cells sorted from blood. The subset is: CD45RA+ positively selected. The chain's CDR3 is CASGPGQGRETQYF. CDR3 nucleotide sequence: TGTGCCAGCGGCCCGGGACAGGGGCGGGAGACCCAGTACTTC.